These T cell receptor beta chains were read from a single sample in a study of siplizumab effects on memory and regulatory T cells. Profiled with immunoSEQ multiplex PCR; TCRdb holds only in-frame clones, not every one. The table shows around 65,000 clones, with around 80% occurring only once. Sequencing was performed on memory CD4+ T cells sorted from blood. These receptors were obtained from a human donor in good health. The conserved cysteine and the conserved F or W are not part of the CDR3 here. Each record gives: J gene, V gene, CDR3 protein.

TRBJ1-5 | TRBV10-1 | ASSEFNTSARYSNQPQH
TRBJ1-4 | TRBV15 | ATSRERGGQGLSLGEKLF
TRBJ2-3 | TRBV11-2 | ASSSGHTRSTDTQY
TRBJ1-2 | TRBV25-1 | ASSEYVGGYT
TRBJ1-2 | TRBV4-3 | ASSQDSGRAGYT
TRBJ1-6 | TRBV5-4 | ASSPYGTGISPLH
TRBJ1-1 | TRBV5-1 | ASSLAGRLNTEAF
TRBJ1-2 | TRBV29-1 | SVDRGSLRGYT
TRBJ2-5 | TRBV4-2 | ASSQAGGPQETQY
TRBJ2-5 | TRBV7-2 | ASSLPRQQETQY
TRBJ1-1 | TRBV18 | ASSFGQGEGTEAF
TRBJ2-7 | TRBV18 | ASSRDSYEQY
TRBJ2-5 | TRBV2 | ASPSARGGQETQY
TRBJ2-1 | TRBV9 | ASSPQGRWNEQF
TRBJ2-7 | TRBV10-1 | ASSEGSSSYEQY
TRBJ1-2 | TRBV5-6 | ASSDGGYGYT
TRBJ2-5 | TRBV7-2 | ASSNSLETQY
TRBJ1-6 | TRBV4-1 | ASSQGPGTVYNSPLH
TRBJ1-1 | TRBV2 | ASSWDRDTEAF
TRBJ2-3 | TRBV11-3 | ASSLGDRGTDTQY
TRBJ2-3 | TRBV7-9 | ASSPRGSGDTDTQY
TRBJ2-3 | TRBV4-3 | ASSQDATGTDTQY
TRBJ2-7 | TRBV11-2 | ASSSSTGGGANEQY
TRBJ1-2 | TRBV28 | ASSGTPMGGYT
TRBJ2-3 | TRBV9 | ASSDSTGTASTDTQY
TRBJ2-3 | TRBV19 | ASRTSGGTDTQY
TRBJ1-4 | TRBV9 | ASSRQVGNEKLF
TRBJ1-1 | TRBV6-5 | ASSHGGLGGKGAF
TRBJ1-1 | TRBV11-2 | ASTGQGFEAF
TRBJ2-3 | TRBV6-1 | ASSAGPVTDTQY
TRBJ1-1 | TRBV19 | ASSIEGTNTEAF
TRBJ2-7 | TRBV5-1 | ASSLASSYEQY
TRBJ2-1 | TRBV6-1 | ASNSGGHEQF
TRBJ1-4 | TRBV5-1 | ASSLDINEKLF
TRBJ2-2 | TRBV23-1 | ASSLLRSRLAGKNTGELF
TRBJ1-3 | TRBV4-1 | ASSQAPPGPQGNTIY
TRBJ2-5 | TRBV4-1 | ASRRPGTGDETQY
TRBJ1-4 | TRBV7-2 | ASSGDREKLF